A selection of T cell receptor beta chains follows, all from one sample in a study of regulatory and conventional T cells in RAG deficiency. TCRdb's table, derived via immunoSEQ multiplex PCR, lists solely in-frame clones and lacks some. The table has some 20,000 clones, around 90% seen once; the top ten hold approximately 1.4%. The same specimen was also included in a second study, on regulatory T cells.

The sequenced sample consisted of Tregs sorted from blood. The source of these receptors is a human donor in good health. Each CDR3 is given with its conserved first and last residue. Each record gives: V gene, clone size, D gene, J gene, CDR3 DNA, CDR3 protein. D genes are given only for firm matches. A clone size is listed for some rows: how often the clone was seen (once, few, many), or a class if it is expanded.

v_gene: TRBV11-1; abundance: .; d_gene: TRBD1; j_gene: TRBJ1-1; CDR3nt: TGTGCCAGCAGCCTTAAACAGGGGGCCGCTGAAGCTTTCTTT; CDR3aa: CASSLKQGAAEAFF
v_gene: TRBV10-3; abundance: few; d_gene: .; j_gene: TRBJ1-1; CDR3nt: TGTGCCATCAGGGTACAGGGTCACACTGAAGCTTTCTTT; CDR3aa: CAIRVQGHTEAFF
v_gene: TRBV7-3; abundance: .; d_gene: .; j_gene: TRBJ2-1; CDR3nt: TGTGCCAGCAGCCACGCGGAAGGTCAAAACAATGAGCAGTTCTTC; CDR3aa: CASSHAEGQNNEQFF
v_gene: TRBV18; abundance: .; d_gene: TRBD2; j_gene: TRBJ2-1; CDR3nt: TGTGCCAGCTCCGGGACTAGCGGTCAAAGGACGTTCTTC; CDR3aa: CASSGTSGQRTFF
v_gene: TRBV18; abundance: .; d_gene: TRBD1; j_gene: TRBJ1-5; CDR3nt: TGTGCCAGCCAACGGGACAGAGATAGCAATCAGCCCCAGCATTTT; CDR3aa: CASQRDRDSNQPQHF
v_gene: TRBV7-9; abundance: once; d_gene: TRBD2; j_gene: TRBJ2-1; CDR3nt: TGTGCCAGCAGCCCCAAGCGGGGGCGGTGGAATGAGCAGTTCTTC; CDR3aa: CASSPKRGRWNEQFF
v_gene: TRBV5-1; abundance: .; d_gene: .; j_gene: TRBJ1-5; CDR3nt: TGCGCCAGCAGCTTGGGGGGCTATAGCAATCAGCCCCAGCATTTT; CDR3aa: CASSLGGYSNQPQHF
v_gene: TRBV6-5; abundance: .; d_gene: .; j_gene: TRBJ1-2; CDR3nt: TGTGCCAGCAGTTACTCCCCCTTAGACGCATCCTATGGCTACACCTTC; CDR3aa: CASSYSPLDASYGYTF
v_gene: TRBV4-2; abundance: .; d_gene: TRBD1; j_gene: TRBJ1-4; CDR3nt: TGTGCCAGCAGCCCCTACGGGACAGGGGGTGACGAAAAACTGTTTTTT; CDR3aa: CASSPYGTGGDEKLFF
v_gene: TRBV19; abundance: .; d_gene: .; j_gene: TRBJ1-2; CDR3nt: TGTGCCAGTAGGGGGGGTTTCCGGGCCAGGAACTATGGCTACACCTTC; CDR3aa: CASRGGFRARNYGYTF
v_gene: TRBV19; abundance: .; d_gene: .; j_gene: TRBJ2-5; CDR3nt: TGTGCCAGTAGTATAGGGCGGAAAGAGACCCAGTACTTC; CDR3aa: CASSIGRKETQYF
v_gene: TRBV30; abundance: .; d_gene: .; j_gene: TRBJ2-1; CDR3nt: TGTGCCTGGAGTCCGTCGTCCGGTGAGCAGTTCTTC; CDR3aa: CAWSPSSGEQFF
v_gene: TRBV28; abundance: .; d_gene: TRBD1; j_gene: TRBJ1-1; CDR3nt: TGTGCCAGCAGTTTTAGGGACAGGGTGTACACTGAAGCTTTCTTT; CDR3aa: CASSFRDRVYTEAFF
v_gene: TRBV6-5; abundance: few; d_gene: TRBD1; j_gene: TRBJ1-1; CDR3nt: TGTGCCAGTAAGACAGGGGGCCTTACTGAAGCTTTCTTT; CDR3aa: CASKTGGLTEAFF
v_gene: TRBV27; abundance: .; d_gene: .; j_gene: TRBJ1-2; CDR3nt: .; CDR3aa: CASSPGPNYGCTF
v_gene: TRBV4-2; abundance: .; d_gene: TRBD2; j_gene: TRBJ2-3; CDR3nt: TGTGCCAGCAGCCAAGCGGGACTAGCGGGCACAGATACGCAGTATTTT; CDR3aa: CASSQAGLAGTDTQYF
v_gene: TRBV9; abundance: once; d_gene: TRBD2; j_gene: TRBJ2-1; CDR3nt: TGTGCCAGCAGCGTAGTCCCGACTAGCGGGAGCTCAACCAATGAGCAGTTCTTC; CDR3aa: CASSVVPTSGSSTNEQFF
v_gene: TRBV7-7; abundance: once; d_gene: .; j_gene: TRBJ2-3; CDR3nt: TGTGCTAGCAGCTTAAGGGGCGGCACAGATACGCAGTATTTT; CDR3aa: CASSLRGGTDTQYF
v_gene: TRBV6-1; abundance: once; d_gene: TRBD1; j_gene: TRBJ2-7; CDR3nt: TGTGCCAGCAGTCCATGGACAGGGACCGCCTACGAGCAGTACTTC; CDR3aa: CASSPWTGTAYEQYF
v_gene: TRBV11-3; abundance: .; d_gene: .; j_gene: TRBJ2-1; CDR3nt: TGTGCCAGCAGCCCTCGAGACGGCTCCTACAATGAGCAGTTCTTC; CDR3aa: CASSPRDGSYNEQFF
v_gene: TRBV5-4; abundance: once; d_gene: .; j_gene: TRBJ2-7; CDR3nt: TGTGCCAGCAGCTATCAGCTGGGAAGCTACGAGCAGTACTTC; CDR3aa: CASSYQLGSYEQYF
v_gene: TRBV6-1; abundance: once; d_gene: TRBD2; j_gene: TRBJ2-7; CDR3nt: TGTGCCAGCAGTGAACTAGCGGGAAGAGGCGAGCAGTACTTC; CDR3aa: CASSELAGRGEQYF
v_gene: TRBV2; abundance: .; d_gene: TRBD1; j_gene: TRBJ1-1; CDR3nt: TGTGCCAGCAGGGCTACAGGGGGCAGCGCTGAAGCTTTCTTT; CDR3aa: CASRATGGSAEAFF
v_gene: TRBV28; abundance: .; d_gene: .; j_gene: TRBJ2-4; CDR3nt: TGTGCCAGCAGTTCCCCGAGTGGGGCAGTTATAGCCAAAAACATTCAGTACTTC; CDR3aa: CASSSPSGAVIAKNIQYF
v_gene: TRBV19; abundance: .; d_gene: TRBD2; j_gene: TRBJ2-3; CDR3nt: TGTGCCAGTAGTATATCAGCGGGAGTCACAGATACGCAGTATTTT; CDR3aa: CASSISAGVTDTQYF
v_gene: TRBV5-1; abundance: .; d_gene: .; j_gene: TRBJ1-2; CDR3nt: TGCGCCAGCAGCTTGGGGCGAAATAACTATGGCTACACCTTC; CDR3aa: CASSLGRNNYGYTF
v_gene: TRBV14; abundance: once; d_gene: TRBD2; j_gene: TRBJ2-2; CDR3nt: TGTGCCAGCAGCCAGATATCCTACGCGGGGGTAGGGCTGTTTTTT; CDR3aa: CASSQISYAGVGLFF